These T cell receptor beta chains were read from a single sample in a study of post-analysis software for immune sequencing data. Using its own MiXCR run on the PCR reads, TCRdb lists one record per CDR3 protein. Here the sample spans roughly 670,000 distinct CDR3 sequences, around 60% being singletons. The sample consisted of blood. Source of these receptors: a girl aged 2 to 9 with multiple sclerosis. CDR3s include the opening cysteine and the closing phenylalanine or tryptophan. The order of the fields is V gene, clone size, D gene, J gene, CDR3 DNA, CDR3 protein. A D gene is named only where the DNA matches it firmly. Part of the rows lack a size; the others show once, few, many or a class for expanded clones.

>TRBV29-1|-|-|TRBJ2-7
TGCAGCGTTGAAGGCAGCTACGAGCAGTACTTC
CSVEGSYEQYF
>TRBV7-9|few|-|TRBJ2-3
TGTGCCAGCAGCTTAGGAGGGCGGGCTGCCTTGAGAGATACGCAGTATTTT
CASSLGGRAALRDTQYF
>TRBV3-1|-|TRBD2|TRBJ2-2
TGTGCCAGCAGCCAACGGGGGGCGAACACCGGGGAGCTGTTTTTT
CASSQRGANTGELFF
>TRBV12-3/TRBV12-4|-|TRBD1|TRBJ2-5
TGTGCCAGCACCAAGGGACAGGGGCTCGAGACCCAGTACTTC
CASTKGQGLETQYF
>TRBV6-6|-|TRBD2|TRBJ2-5
TGTGCCAGCAGTGGTCAGCGGGGGCCCCAAGAGACCCAGTACTTC
CASSGQRGPQETQYF
>TRBV4-3|few|TRBD2|TRBJ2-1
TGCGCCAGCAAATTAACGGGGGGGAATGAGCAGTTCTTC
CASKLTGGNEQFF
>TRBV27|-|-|TRBJ2-1
TGTGCCAGCACCGTCGGGACACCTTACAATGAGCAGTTCTTC
CASTVGTPYNEQFF
>TRBV6-5|-|TRBD2|TRBJ2-3
TGTGCCAGCAGCTCACCTGGAGTAGCGGGGGCCCAGAGCACAGATACGCAGTATTTT
CASSSPGVAGAQSTDTQYF
>TRBV7-2|-|TRBD2|TRBJ2-1
TGTGCCAGCTCGCTAGCGGGAGGGGTGGATGAGCAGTTCTTC
CASSLAGGVDEQFF
>TRBV5-1|-|TRBD1|TRBJ2-1
TGCGCCAGCAGCTATCTGAGTCGGGACAGGGGTAGCAATGAGCAGTTCTTC
CASSYLSRDRGSNEQFF
>TRBV20-1|-|TRBD1|TRBJ2-1
TGCAGTGCTCGACAGGGGGTTTCCCCCTACAATGAGCAGTTCTTC
CSARQGVSPYNEQFF
>TRBV7-9|-|TRBD2|TRBJ2-5
TGTGCCAGCAGCTTAGGTGGGCTAGCGGGGGAAGAGGCCCAGTACTTC
CASSLGGLAGEEAQYF
>TRBV9|-|-|TRBJ2-1
TGTGCCAGCAGCGCGCGGGGTAGCGGACACTACAATGAGCAGTTCTTC
CASSARGSGHYNEQFF
>TRBV7-2|-|-|TRBJ2-3
TGTGCCAGCAGCTCGGACAGATTCACAGATACGCAGTATTTT
CASSSDRFTDTQYF
>TRBV5-5|-|TRBD2|TRBJ2-1
TGTGCCAGCAGCTTGGAGGTGGTGGGAGGGCCATCGGGGAATGAGCAGTTCTTC
CASSLEVVGGPSGNEQFF
>TRBV20-1|-|-|TRBJ1-5
TGCAGTGCTAGACGGGCCGAACATCAGCCCCAGCATTTT
CSARRAEHQPQHF
>TRBV12-3/TRBV12-4|once|-|TRBJ2-1
TGTGCCAGCAGTTTCCCAGGGGACTTCAATGAGCAGTTCTTC
CASSFPGDFNEQFF
>TRBV20-1|-|TRBD2|TRBJ2-7
TGCAGTGCACAGCCTACTAGCGGGAGTTACGAGCAGTACTTC
CSAQPTSGSYEQYF
>TRBV7-9|-|-|TRBJ1-4
TGTGCCAGCAGCTTTTTCGCAACTAATGAAAAACTGTTTTTT
CASSFFATNEKLFF
>TRBV12-3/TRBV12-4|-|-|TRBJ1-1
TGTGCCAGCAGTTTCAGCAGTAACACTGAAGCTTTCTTT
CASSFSSNTEAFF
>TRBV4-2|-|-|TRBJ2-3
TGTGCCAGCAGCCAAGAAGATGCGCAGTATTTT
CASSQEDAQYF
>TRBV20-1|-|-|TRBJ2-7
TGCAGTGCTATGGGGGCTAGCGAGACCCACGAGCAGTACTTC
CSAMGASETHEQYF
>TRBV19|-|-|TRBJ2-1
TGTGCCAGTAGCCCGACCTGGTCCTACAATGAGCAGTTCTTC
CASSPTWSYNEQFF
>TRBV6-1|-|-|TRBJ2-3
TGTGCCAGCAGTCGCCTCGGGGCGGATACGCAGTATTTT
CASSRLGADTQYF
>TRBV20-1|-|TRBD1|TRBJ2-6
TGCAGTGCTAGCCCAAGGGGACAGGGAAACTCTGGGGCCAACGTCCTGACTTTC
CSASPRGQGNSGANVLTF
>TRBV29-1|once|-|TRBJ2-6
TGCAGCGTTGAAGGACAGGCCTCTGGGGCCAACGTCCTGACTTTC
CSVEGQASGANVLTF
>TRBV2|-|TRBD1|TRBJ1-2
TGTGCCAGCATCTCACAGGGGCAAAACTATGGCTACACCTTC
CASISQGQNYGYTF
>TRBV7-2|-|TRBD1|TRBJ2-7
TGTGCCATCTGGGGAACAGGGGTGGCCCAGTACTTC
CAIWGTGVAQYF
>TRBV15|-|-|TRBJ2-1
TGTGCCACCAGCAGCAACAATGAGCAGTTCTTC
CATSSNNEQFF
>TRBV7-9|-|-|TRBJ2-7
TGTGCCAGCATTCCGACAGCTACCTCCTACGAGCAGTACTTC
CASIPTATSYEQYF
>TRBV29-1|-|-|TRBJ1-1
TGCAGCGCCGAGGGGACGTTGAACACTGAAGCTTTCTTT
CSAEGTLNTEAFF
>TRBV7-9|-|-|TRBJ2-7
TGTGCCAGCAGCTTAGCGCTTTGGGGGGCCTACGAGCAGTACTTC
CASSLALWGAYEQYF
>TRBV2|many|-|TRBJ1-2
TGTGCCATCCAGAAAGTCCGCTACACCTTC
CAIQKVRYTF
>TRBV6-5|-|-|TRBJ1-5
TGTGCCAGCAGTTACTATGCGGATCAGCCCCAGCATTTT
CASSYYADQPQHF
>TRBV12-3/TRBV12-4|-|-|TRBJ1-4
TGTGCCAGCAGCTCCACAGGGTGGGGTAATGAAAAACTGTTTTTT
CASSSTGWGNEKLFF
>TRBV29-1|-|TRBD1|TRBJ2-7
TGCAGCGTTGAAGACAGGGGGTACGGGCAGTACTTC
CSVEDRGYGQYF
>TRBV29-1|few|TRBD2|TRBJ2-3
TGCAGCGTTGAGCTGGCGGGGGGGGCCACAGATACGCAGTATTTT
CSVELAGGATDTQYF
>TRBV4-3|-|-|TRBJ1-4
TGCGCCAGCAGCCAAGGGGGGCTGGCTAATGAAAAACTGTTTTTT
CASSQGGLANEKLFF
>TRBV29-1|-|TRBD2|TRBJ2-5
TGCAGCGCCGTTCCACTAGCGGGGGAACAAGAGACCCAGTACTTC
CSAVPLAGEQETQYF
>TRBV25-1|-|TRBD1|TRBJ1-6
TGTGCCAGCAGTGAAACAGGGGCAGGGTCACCCCTCCACTTT
CASSETGAGSPLHF
>TRBV20-1|few|TRBD2|TRBJ2-3
TGCAGTGCTAACCCCGGACTAGCGGGGGGTTTCGATACGCAGTATTTT
CSANPGLAGGFDTQYF
>TRBV29-1|-|-|TRBJ1-1
TGCAGCGTTGTGTTGGGTGGGACTGAAGCTTTCTTT
CSVVLGGTEAFF
>TRBV29-1|few|-|TRBJ2-7
TGCAGCGTTTTGACAGCGAGCTCCTACGAGCAGTACTTC
CSVLTASSYEQYF
>TRBV5-1|few|-|TRBJ1-2
TGCGCCAGCAGCTCCACACAGGGTATTGGGGGCTACACCTTC
CASSSTQGIGGYTF
>TRBV29-1|-|-|TRBJ2-1
TGCAGCGTCGTTGGACAGTTCTCCTACAATGAGCAGTTCTTC
CSVVGQFSYNEQFF
>TRBV7-9|-|-|TRBJ2-6
TGTGCCAGCAGCTTACCGGGACGGCCCTCTGGGGCCAACGTCCTGACTTTC
CASSLPGRPSGANVLTF
>TRBV6-2/TRBV6-3|-|TRBD2|TRBJ2-1
TGTGCCAGCAGCCCAAGATCGGGACTAGCGGGGGGGCTCCAGTTCTTC
CASSPRSGLAGGLQFF
>TRBV12-3/TRBV12-4|-|TRBD2|TRBJ2-1
TGTGCCAGCACCCGGGGACTAGATTGGGACAATGAGCAGTTCTTC
CASTRGLDWDNEQFF
>TRBV7-9|-|-|TRBJ2-7
TGTGCCAGCAGGCCCCGCGCTGAATCCTACGAGCGGTACTTC
CASRPRAESYERYF
>TRBV4-1|-|-|TRBJ2-1
TGCGCCAGCAGCACCGACAGCCCCATCCGTTGGAATGAGCAGTTCTTC
CASSTDSPIRWNEQFF
>TRBV21-1|-|-|TRBJ2-6
TGTGCCAGCAGCCACGAACACAGGGGGGCCAACGTCCTGACTTTC
CASSHEHRGANVLTF
>TRBV29-1|-|-|TRBJ2-7
TGCAGCGTTGAAGATCGAGCAGGGCAAGAGCAGTACTTC
CSVEDRAGQEQYF
>TRBV5-1|once|-|TRBJ1-1
TGCGCCAGCAGCCTGACGACACAAGTGAACACTGAAGCTTTCTTT
CASSLTTQVNTEAFF
>TRBV29-1|-|TRBD1|TRBJ1-1
TGCAGCGTTGACTGGACAGGGCTGAACACTGAAGCTTTCTTT
CSVDWTGLNTEAFF
>TRBV12-3/TRBV12-4|few|TRBD2|TRBJ2-1
TGTGCCAGCAGTCTGGAGCGGGGGGCCTCCTACAATGAGCAGTTCTTC
CASSLERGASYNEQFF
>TRBV6-6|-|TRBD1|TRBJ1-5
TGTGCCAGCAGCTGGGACAGCTATCAGCCCCAGCATTTT
CASSWDSYQPQHF
>TRBV7-2|-|-|TRBJ1-4
TGTGCCAGCAGGGACGGTTCAACTAATGAAAAACTGTTTTTT
CASRDGSTNEKLFF
>TRBV6-2/TRBV6-3|-|TRBD1|TRBJ1-1
TGTGCCAGCAGTGCCTCAGGGGGAGACACTGAAGCTTTCTTT
CASSASGGDTEAFF
>TRBV12-3/TRBV12-4|-|-|TRBJ1-1
TGTGCCAGCAGTCCCAACGGGGGGTCCACTGAAGCTTTCTTT
CASSPNGGSTEAFF
>TRBV7-2|-|-|TRBJ1-2
TGTGCCAGCAGCTTAAGCCCGGACAGACCTAACTATGGCTACACCTTC
CASSLSPDRPNYGYTF